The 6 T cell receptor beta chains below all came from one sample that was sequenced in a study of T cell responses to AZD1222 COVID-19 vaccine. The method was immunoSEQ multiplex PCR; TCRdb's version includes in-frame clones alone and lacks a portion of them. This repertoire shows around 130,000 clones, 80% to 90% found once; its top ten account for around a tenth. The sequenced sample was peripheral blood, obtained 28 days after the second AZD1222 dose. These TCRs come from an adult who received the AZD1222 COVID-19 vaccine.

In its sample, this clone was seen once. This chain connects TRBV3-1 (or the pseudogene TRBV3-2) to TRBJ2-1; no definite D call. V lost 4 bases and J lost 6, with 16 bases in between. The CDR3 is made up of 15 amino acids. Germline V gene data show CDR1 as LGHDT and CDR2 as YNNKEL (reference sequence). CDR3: CASSPQLGIGNEQFF. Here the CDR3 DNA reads TGTGCCAGCAGCCCACAGCTGGGGATAGGCAATGAGCAGTTCTTC.

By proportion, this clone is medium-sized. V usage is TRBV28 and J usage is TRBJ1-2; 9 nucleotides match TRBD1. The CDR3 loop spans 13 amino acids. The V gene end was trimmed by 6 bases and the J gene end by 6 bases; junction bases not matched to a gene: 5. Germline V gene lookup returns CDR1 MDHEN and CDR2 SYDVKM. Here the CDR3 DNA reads TGTGCCAGCAGGCCGGGACAGGGCGATGGCTACACCTTC. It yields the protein CASRPGQGDGYTF.

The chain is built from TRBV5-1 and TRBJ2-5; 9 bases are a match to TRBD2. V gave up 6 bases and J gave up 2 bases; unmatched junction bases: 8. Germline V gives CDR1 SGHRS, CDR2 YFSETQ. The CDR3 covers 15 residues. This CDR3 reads CASTLRTSEQETQYF. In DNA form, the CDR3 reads TGCGCCAGCACCCTCAGGACTAGCGAGCAAGAGACCCAGTACTTC.

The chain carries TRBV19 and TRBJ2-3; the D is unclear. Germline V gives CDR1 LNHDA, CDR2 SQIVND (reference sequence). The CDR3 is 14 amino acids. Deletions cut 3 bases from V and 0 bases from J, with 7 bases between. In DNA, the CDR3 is TGTGCCAGTAGTATTCAGGCTAGCACAGATACGCAGTATTTT. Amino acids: CASSIQASTDTQYF.

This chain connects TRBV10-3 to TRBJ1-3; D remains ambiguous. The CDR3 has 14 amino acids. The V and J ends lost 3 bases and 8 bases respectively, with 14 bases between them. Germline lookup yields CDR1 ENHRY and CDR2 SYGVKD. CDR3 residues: CAISDEPLLDTIYF. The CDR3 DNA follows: TGTGCCATCAGTGATGAGCCTCTCTTGGACACCATATATTTT.

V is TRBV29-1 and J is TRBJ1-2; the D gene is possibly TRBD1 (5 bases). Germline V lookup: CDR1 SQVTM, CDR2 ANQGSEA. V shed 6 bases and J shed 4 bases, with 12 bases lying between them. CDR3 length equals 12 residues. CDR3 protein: CSVPGTFYGYTF. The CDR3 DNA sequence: TGCAGCGTGCCCGGGACCTTCTATGGCTACACCTTC.